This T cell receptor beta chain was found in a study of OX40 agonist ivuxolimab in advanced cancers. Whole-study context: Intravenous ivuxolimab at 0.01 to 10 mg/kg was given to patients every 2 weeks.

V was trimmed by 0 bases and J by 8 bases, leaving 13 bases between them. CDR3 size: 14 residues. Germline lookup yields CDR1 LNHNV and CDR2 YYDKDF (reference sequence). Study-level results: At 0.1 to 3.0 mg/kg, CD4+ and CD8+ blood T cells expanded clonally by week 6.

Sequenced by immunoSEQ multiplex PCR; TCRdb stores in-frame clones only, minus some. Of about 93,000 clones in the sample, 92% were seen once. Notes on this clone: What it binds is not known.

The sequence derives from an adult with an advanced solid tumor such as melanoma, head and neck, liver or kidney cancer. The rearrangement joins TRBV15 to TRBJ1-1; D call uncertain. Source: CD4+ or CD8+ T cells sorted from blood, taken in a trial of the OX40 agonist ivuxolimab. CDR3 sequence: CATSRDFVTFEAFF. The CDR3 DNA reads TGTGCCACCAGCAGAGATTTCGTGACCTTCGAAGCTTTCTTT.